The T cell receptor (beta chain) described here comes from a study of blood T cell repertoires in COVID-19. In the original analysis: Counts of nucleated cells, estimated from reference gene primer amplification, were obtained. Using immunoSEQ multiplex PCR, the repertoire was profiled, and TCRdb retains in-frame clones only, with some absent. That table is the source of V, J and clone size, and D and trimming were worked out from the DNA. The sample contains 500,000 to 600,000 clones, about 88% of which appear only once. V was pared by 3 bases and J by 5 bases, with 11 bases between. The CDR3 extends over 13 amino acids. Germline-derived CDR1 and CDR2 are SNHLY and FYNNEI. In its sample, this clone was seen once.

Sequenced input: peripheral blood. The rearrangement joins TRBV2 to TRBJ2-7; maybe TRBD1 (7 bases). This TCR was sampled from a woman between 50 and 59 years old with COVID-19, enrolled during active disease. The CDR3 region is CASSDAGGNEQYF. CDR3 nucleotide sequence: TGTGCCAGCAGTGACGCAGGGGGGAACGAGCAGTACTTC. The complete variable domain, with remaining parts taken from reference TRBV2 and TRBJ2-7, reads EPEVTQTPSHQVTQMGQEVILRCVPISNHLYFYWYRQILGQKVEFLVSFYNNEISEKSEIFDDQFSVERPDGSNFTLKIRSTKLEDSAMYFCASSDAGGNEQYFGPGTRLTVT.